This T cell receptor (beta chain) stems from a study of regulatory T cells in long-lasting Graves disease. Details on this clonotype: What it binds is unknown. One base away lies a much larger clone, so this may be a sequencing read error.

Time point indicated: persistent/refractory GD, antithyroid drugs over 5 years with positive TRAb. PBMC RNA was the source of the TCR library. Overall study results and limits: The analysis examined peripheral blood only and excluded thyroid tissue. Persistent Graves' disease cases displayed lower TCR diversity than newly diagnosed ones. Persistent disease exhibited a predilection for TRBV28, TRBJ1-2 and TRBJ2-5. Persistent patients had more shared public clonotypes (under 3,000) than new patients (about 1,000).

V was pared by 5 bases and J by 0 bases, with 16 bases between. CDR1 and CDR2 (germline): DFQATT, SNEGSKA (reference sequence). The CDR3 totals 15 residues. iRepertoire HTBI primers and Arm-PCR of CDR3 regions built TCR beta libraries. Each CDR3 protein gets one entry after TCRdb re-called the multiplex PCR reads with MiXCR. Counted here are 300,000 to 350,000 distinct CDR3 sequences, about 19% occurring once; the ten biggest clones make up around 30%. The material was peripheral blood mononuclear cells (PBMCs), obtained when the disease was refractory, from a patient treated with antithyroid drugs. The sequence came from a female donor with Graves disease. The chain joins TRBV20-1 to TRBJ2-5; D tentatively reads TRBD1 or TRBD2 (5 bases each). The CDR3 region is CSACPWDGYQETQYF. The CDR3 coding sequence is TGCAGTGCTTGTCCCTGGGACGGATACCAAGAGACCCAGTACTTC.